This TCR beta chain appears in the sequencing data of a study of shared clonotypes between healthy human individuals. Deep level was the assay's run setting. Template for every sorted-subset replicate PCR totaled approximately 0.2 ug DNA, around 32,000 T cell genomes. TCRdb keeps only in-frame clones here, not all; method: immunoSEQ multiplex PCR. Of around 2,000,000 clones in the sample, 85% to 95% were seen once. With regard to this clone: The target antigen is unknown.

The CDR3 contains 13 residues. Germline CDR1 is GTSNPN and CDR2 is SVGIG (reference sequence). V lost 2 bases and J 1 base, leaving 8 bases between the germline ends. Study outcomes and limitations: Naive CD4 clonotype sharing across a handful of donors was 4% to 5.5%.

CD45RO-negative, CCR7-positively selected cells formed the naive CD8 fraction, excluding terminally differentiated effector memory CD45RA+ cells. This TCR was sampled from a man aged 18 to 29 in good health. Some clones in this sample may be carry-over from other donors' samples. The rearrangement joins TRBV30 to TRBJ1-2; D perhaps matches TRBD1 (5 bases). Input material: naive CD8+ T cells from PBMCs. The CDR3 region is CAWSWQGNYGYTF. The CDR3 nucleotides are TGTGCCTGGAGTTGGCAGGGTAACTATGGCTACACCTTC.